The 12 T cell receptor beta chains in this list originate from one sample, sequenced in a study of Graves' ophthalmopathy and Graves' hyperthyroidism (dated by TCRdb to the late 2010s). TCRdb shows the sequencer as Illumina HiSeq 2000. For repertoire sequencing, the TCR beta CDR3 regions were amplified from RNA transcripts. The first round was an RT-PCR using HTBI primers with the Qiagen OneStep RT-PCR kit, and this first round was followed by a second-round multiplex PCR, then size selection and purification. Using fastp trimming at Q25 and MiXCR clonotype assembly, TCRdb reanalyzed the public sequencing data and kept in-frame beta chains. Entries are consolidated by CDR3 protein sequence, retaining the most common genes and DNA. The sample includes some 750,000 distinct CDR3 sequences, with about 44% observed a single time. Of the sample, 44% falls within the top ten clones. Sequences were obtained from peripheral blood. Receptors originate from an adult man with Graves' ophthalmopathy.

The chain has TRBV10-3 and TRBJ2-7; the D gene could be TRBD1 or TRBD2 (5 bases each). The CDR3 consists of 12 residues. The V gene's germline CDR1 is ENHRY and CDR2 SYGVKD. The V end lost 3 bases, the J end lost 5 bases, and 8 bases lay between the germline ends. The chain's CDR3 is CAISDRDHEQYF. The CDR3 nucleotides are TGTGCCATCAGTGACAGGGACCACGAGCAGTACTTC.

The chain combines TRBV24-1 with TRBJ1-1, with 12 bases aligning to TRBD1. Germline V gene data show CDR1 as KGHDR and CDR2 as SFDVKD. This CDR3 is built from 14 residues. Germline trimming cut 3 bases from V and 10 bases from J; bases unmatched to any gene: 5. The CDR3 DNA is TGTGCCACCAGTGATCAGGGACAGGGGGCTCGAGCTTTCTTT. It yields the protein CATSDQGQGARAFF.

This clonotype occurred many times. V and J are TRBV19 and TRBJ2-7; D unresolved. V was pared by 5 bases and J by 3 bases, with 14 bases between. Germline CDR1 LNHDA, CDR2 SQIVND (reference sequence). There are 14 residues in the CDR3. Written as DNA, the CDR3 is TGTGCCAGTAGTTTTACGGGCGTTGGCTACGAGCAGTACTTC. Protein product: CASSFTGVGYEQYF.

This clonotype was counted at least ten times. This chain connects TRBV5-1 to TRBJ1-4; D uncertain. V was trimmed by 0 bases and J by 5 bases, leaving 8 bases between them. Germline values: CDR1 SGHRS, CDR2 YFSETQ. CDR3 length equals 14 residues. CDR3 bases: TGCGCCAGCAGCTTGGTGGGTCTCAATGAAAAACTGTTTTTT. Translated, it gives CASSLVGLNEKLFF. The full variable domain, its missing parts supplied by reference TRBV5-1 and TRBJ1-4, is KAGVTQTPRYLIKTRGQQVTLSCSPISGHRSVSWYQQTPGQGLQFLFEYFSETQRNKGNFPGRFSGRQFSNSRSEMNVSTLELGDSALYLCASSLVGLNEKLFFGSGTQLSVL.

The V call is TRBV9, the J call TRBJ1-1, with TRBD1 as a possible D gene (5 bases). The CDR3 is made up of 15 amino acids. Trimming shortened V by 4 bases and J by 4 bases, and 17 bases separated the two germline ends. Germline-derived CDR1 and CDR2 are SGDLS and YYNGEE. CDR3 sequence: CASSQGVAGGTEAFF. In DNA form, the CDR3 reads TGTGCCAGCAGCCAGGGTGTGGCGGGGGGCACTGAAGCTTTCTTT.

The rearrangement links TRBV18 to TRBJ1-1; no definite D call. The V gene lost 6 bases and the J gene lost 0 bases, with 11 bases spanning the gap. The V gene's germline CDR1 is KGHSH and CDR2 LQKENI. The CDR3 totals 14 residues. In DNA, the CDR3 is TGTGCCAGCTCCCGCAATTCAGTGAACACTGAAGCTTTCTTT. The encoded protein is CASSRNSVNTEAFF.

The chain links TRBV5-6 to TRBJ1-6; D uncertain. CDR3 size: 14 residues. Trimming left V 2 bases short and J 7 bases short, with 10 bases between. Germline loops: CDR1 SGHDT, CDR2 YYEEEE. The CDR3 reads CASSFRAGNSPLHF. The CDR3 DNA follows: TGTGCCAGCAGCTTTCGGGCTGGCAATTCACCCCTCCACTTT.

This clonotype appeared many times. This sequence joins TRBV12-3 or TRBV12-4 and TRBJ1-2, with TRBD1 as a possible D gene (5 bases). This CDR3 region has 13 residues. V was cut by 4 bases and J by 8 bases, with 14 bases left in between. The CDR3 loop is CASSWAGFRGYTF. CDR3 bases: TGTGCCAGCAGTTGGGCAGGGTTTCGGGGCTACACCTTC.

The chain joins TRBV9 to TRBJ1-2; D may be TRBD1 (5 bases). CDR1 SGDLS and CDR2 YYNGEE come from the germline V gene. The CDR3 has 14 amino acids. Trimming pared 2 bases from V and 8 bases from J, leaving 16 bases between. DNA of the CDR3: TGTGCCAGCAGCGTTGATCCGGGGGGGTTCGGCTACACCTTC. This translates into CASSVDPGGFGYTF.

Points on this clonotype: A much larger clone differs from this one at a single base, so this may be a read error. This chain links TRBV3-1 with TRBJ2-7, with D unclear. There are 12 residues in the CDR3. CDR1 LGHDT and CDR2 YNNKEL come from the germline V gene (reference sequence). The V end lost 3 bases, the J end lost 3 bases, and 6 bases lay between the germline ends. The CDR3 bases are TGTGCCAGCAGCCAGTCAGGCTACGAGCAGTACTTC. Encoded protein: CASSQSGYEQYF.

This clonotype has more than one count but fewer than ten. V usage is TRBV20-1 and J usage is TRBJ1-1; possible D gene TRBD1, 6 bases. This CDR3 spans 15 amino acids. The V gene's germline CDR1 is DFQATT and CDR2 SNEGSKA (reference sequence). The ends were cut back, 6 bases at V and 0 bases at J, with 17 bases in the middle. The CDR3 reads CSATRDILLNTEAFF. The CDR3 nucleotides are TGCAGTGCAACCCGGGACATTTTGCTGAACACTGAAGCTTTCTTT.

This clonotype was picked up a small number of times. CDR3 residues: CASSTGGLPEQYF. CDR3 coding DNA: TGCGCCAGCAGCACAGGTGGACTCCCGGAGCAGTACTTC. The rearrangement joins TRBV5-1 to TRBJ2-7; D tentatively reads TRBD1 or TRBD2 (5 bases each). This CDR3 comprises 13 residues. With 4 bases removed from V and 7 bases from J, the gap between germline ends came to 15 bases. The V gene's germline CDR1 is SGHRS and CDR2 YFSETQ.